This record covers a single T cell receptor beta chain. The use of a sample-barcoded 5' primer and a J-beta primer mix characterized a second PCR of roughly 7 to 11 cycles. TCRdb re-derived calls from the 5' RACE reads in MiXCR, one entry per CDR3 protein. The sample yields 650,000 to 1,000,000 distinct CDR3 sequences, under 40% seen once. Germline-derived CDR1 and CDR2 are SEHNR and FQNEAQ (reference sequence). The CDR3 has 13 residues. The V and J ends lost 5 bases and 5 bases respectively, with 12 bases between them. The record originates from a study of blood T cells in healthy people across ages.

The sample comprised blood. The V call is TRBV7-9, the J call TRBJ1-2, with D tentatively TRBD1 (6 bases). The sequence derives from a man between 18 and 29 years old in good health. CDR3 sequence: CASSPLRGYGYTF. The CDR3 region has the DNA TGTGCCAGCAGCCCGCTAAGGGGGTATGGCTACACCTTC. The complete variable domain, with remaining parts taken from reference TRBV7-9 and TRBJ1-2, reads DTGVSQNPRHKITKRGQNVTFRCDPISEHNRLYWYRQTLGQGPEFLTYFQNEAQLEKSRLLSDRFSAERPKGSFSTLEIQRTEQGDSAMYLCASSPLRGYGYTFGSGTRLTVV.